These 31 T cell receptor beta chains were sequenced from one sample in a study of blood T cell repertoires in COVID-19. The assay was immunoSEQ multiplex PCR, and TCRdb's table has in-frame clones only and misses some. The top ten clones hold over 0.95% of a sample with about 86,000 clones, around 87% of them seen once. Material: peripheral blood. These receptor sequences come from a human donor in a cohort sampled during active COVID-19.

This chain uses TRBV9 with TRBJ1-2; 8 positions match TRBD1. The junction had 5 bases not matched to a gene; V was cut back by 2 bases and J by 2 bases. Germline CDR1 SGDLS, CDR2 YYNGEE. This CDR3 has 15 amino acids. The CDR3 DNA is TGTGCCAGCAGCGTCGAGACAGGGGCCAACTATGGCTACACCTTC. This translates into CASSVETGANYGYTF.

This chain links TRBV29-1 with TRBJ1-2; TRBD1 matches 9 bases. This CDR3 comprises 13 residues. Germline V lookup: CDR1 SQVTM, CDR2 ANQGSEA. J gave up 4 bases and V 4 bases, and 4 bases lay outside the gene matches. The CDR3 sequence is CSVGSGQGYGYTF. As DNA, the CDR3 is TGCAGCGTTGGATCGGGACAGGGCTATGGCTACACCTTC.

This clone was seen a handful of times. The chain has TRBV19 and TRBJ1-5; D call uncertain. Trimming cost V 5 bases and J 2 bases, with 10 bases left between them. The CDR3 extends over 14 amino acids. Germline CDR1 LNHDA, CDR2 SQIVND (reference sequence). This CDR3 reads CASSLAGGNQPQHF. The CDR3 DNA follows: TGTGCCAGTAGTCTGGCGGGAGGCAATCAGCCCCAGCATTTT.

Of note for this clone: Other DNA sequences in this sample translate to the same CDR3. This chain connects TRBV11-2 to TRBJ2-1; 9 bases are shared with TRBD2. After removal of 2 bases from V and 2 bases from J, the junction contained 1 base not matched to a gene. The CDR3 is 15 amino acids. CDR1 and CDR2 (germline): SGHAT, FQNNGV. The CDR3 region is CASSLLAGPYNEQFF. The DNA for the CDR3 is TGTGCCAGCAGCTTACTAGCGGGGCCCTACAATGAGCAGTTCTTC.

The rearrangement joins TRBV29-1 to TRBJ1-2, with TRBD1 as a possible D gene (5 bases). Looked up from germline, CDR1 is SQVTM and CDR2 is ANQGSEA. V was clipped by 4 bases and J by 1 base, with 13 bases between them. The CDR3 has 14 residues. Here the CDR3 reads CSVAASRVNYGYTF. For the CDR3, the DNA is TGCAGCGTTGCCGCCTCCAGGGTTAACTATGGCTACACCTTC. The full variable domain, with the rest looked up from reference TRBV29-1 and TRBJ1-2, is SAVISQKPSRDICQRGTSLTIQCQVDSQVTMMFWYRQQPGQSLTLIATANQGSEATYESGFVIDKFPISRPNLTFSTLTVSNMSPEDSSIYLCSVAASRVNYGYTFGSGTRLTVV.

The chain carries TRBV18 and TRBJ2-1; 9 bases agree with TRBD1. The germline V gene encodes CDR1 KGHSH and CDR2 LQKENI. This CDR3 has 15 amino acids. V dropped 1 base and J dropped 8; count of bases not matched to a gene: 6. DNA for the CDR3: TGTGCCAGCTCACCACGGGGACAGGGAGGGGATGAGCAGTTCTTC. This encodes CASSPRGQGGDEQFF. The full variable domain, rest sourced from reference TRBV18 and TRBJ2-1, is NAGVMQNPRHLVRRRGQEARLRCSPMKGHSHVYWYRQLPEEGLKFMVYLQKENIIDESGMPKERFSAEFPKEGPSILRIQQVVRGDSAAYFCASSPRGQGGDEQFFGPGTRLTVL.

The chain recombines TRBV3-1 (or the pseudogene TRBV3-2) with TRBJ2-2; possible D gene TRBD2, 6 bases. Germline V lookup: CDR1 LGHDT, CDR2 YNNKEL (reference sequence). The CDR3 is 12 residues long. The V end lost 4 bases, the J end lost 6 bases, and 6 bases lay between the germline ends. CDR3 region: CASSRGAGELFF. CDR3 DNA: TGTGCCAGCAGCCGGGGGGCCGGGGAGCTGTTTTTT.

V is TRBV19 and J is TRBJ1-2; maybe TRBD1 (5 bases). V was cut by 5 bases and J by 7 bases, with 20 bases left in between. The CDR3 spans 15 residues. Germline V gene sequence: CDR1 LNHDA, CDR2 SQIVND (reference sequence). CDR3 residues: CASSQDTVVSIGYTF. CDR3 sequence (DNA): TGTGCCAGTAGTCAGGACACGGTCGTTTCCATTGGCTACACCTTC.

This rearrangement joins TRBV19 to TRBJ1-3; TRBD1 might be the D (6 bases). Trimming shortened V by 3 bases and J by 0 bases, and 12 bases separated the two germline ends. Germline loops: CDR1 LNHDA, CDR2 SQIVND (reference sequence). The CDR3 runs to 16 residues. The DNA for the CDR3 is TGTGCCAGTAGTATCTCAGGGGAAAGCTCTGGAAACACCATATATTTT. Encoded protein: CASSISGESSGNTIYF. Drawing the rest from reference TRBV19 and TRBJ1-3, the complete variable domain is DGGITQSPKYLFRKEGQNVTLSCEQNLNHDAMYWYRQDPGQGLRLIYYSQIVNDFQKGDIAEGYSVSREKKESFPLTVTSAQKNPTAFYLCASSISGESSGNTIYFGEGSWLTVV.

This clone appeared once. The chain joins TRBV4-1 to TRBJ2-1; TRBD2 aligns across 14 bases. With V trimmed by 4 bases and J by 7 bases, 15 bases remained unmatched. The length of the CDR3 is 19 residues. Per germline, CDR1 MGHRA and CDR2 YSYEKL. The CDR3 region has the DNA TGCGCCAGCAGCCCCTCCCCACCGGGACTAGCGGGAGAAAGGAATGAGCAGTTCTTC. Amino acids: CASSPSPPGLAGERNEQFF.

J is TRBJ2-2 and V is TRBV28; maybe TRBD1 (5 bases). V lost 7 bases and J lost 2, with 11 bases in between. Germline V gene sequence: CDR1 MDHEN, CDR2 SYDVKM. This CDR3 contains 14 residues. CDR3 nucleotide sequence: TGTGCCAGCACCACAGGAGATAACACCGGGGAGCTGTTTTTT. It yields the protein CASTTGDNTGELFF.

This chain connects TRBV19 to TRBJ2-1; 7 positions agree with TRBD1. The V gene's germline CDR1 is LNHDA and CDR2 SQIVND (reference sequence). The CDR3 length is 15 residues. V dropped 4 bases and J dropped 1; count of bases not matched to a gene: 4. The CDR3 DNA reads TGTGCCAGTAGTAGAGGGGGACAGTCCTACAATGAGCAGTTCTTC. The encoded protein is CASSRGGQSYNEQFF.

The V gene is TRBV7-9, the J gene TRBJ2-3; a possible D gene is TRBD1 (5 bases). The CDR3 extends over 14 amino acids. The germline V and J ends were trimmed by 5 bases and 0 bases, with 9 bases remaining between them. CDR1 is SEHNR and CDR2 is FQNEAQ in the germline V gene (reference sequence). This CDR3 reads CASSRQPSTDTQYF. The CDR3 DNA sequence: TGTGCCAGCAGCCGACAGCCTAGCACAGATACGCAGTATTTT.

This clone was recorded a few times. This sequence joins TRBV27 and TRBJ2-3; 7 bases are a match to TRBD2. CDR1 is MNHEY, CDR2 SMNVEV, per germline (reference sequence). V lost 6 bases and J lost 0; bases outside the gene matches: 6. The CDR3 spans 15 residues. For the CDR3, the DNA is TGTGCCAGCAGAAGGCGGGAGACTAGCACAGATACGCAGTATTTT. It encodes CASRRRETSTDTQYF.

This rearrangement joins TRBV3-1 (or the pseudogene TRBV3-2) to TRBJ1-1; no definite D call. Trimming took 1 base from V and 1 from J, leaving 4 bases between them. The CDR3 is 13 amino acids. The germline V gene encodes CDR1 LGHDT and CDR2 YNNKEL (reference sequence). CDR3 protein: CASSQGGNTEAFF. The CDR3 DNA reads TGTGCCAGCAGCCAAGGAGGGAACACTGAAGCTTTCTTT.

V usage is TRBV24-1 and J usage is TRBJ2-1; TRBD2 matches 11 bases. The CDR3 runs to 18 residues. Trimming removed 0 bases from V and 4 bases from J; junction bases left unmatched: 7. The germline CDR1 and CDR2 sequences are KGHDR and SFDVKD. In DNA, the CDR3 is TGTGCCACCAGTGATTTGGGGGAGACTAGCGGGACTTACAATGAGCAGTTCTTC. Translation: CATSDLGETSGTYNEQFF.

V is TRBV27 and J is TRBJ2-7; D might be TRBD2 (6 bases). Germline CDR1 is MNHEY and CDR2 is SMNVEV (reference sequence). The V end lost 2 bases, the J end lost 4 bases, and 27 bases lay between the germline ends. This CDR3 spans 19 amino acids. The CDR3 spells CASSLSQGRGARIVYEQYF. The DNA of the CDR3 is TGTGCCAGCAGTTTAAGTCAGGGACGCGGGGCTAGGATTGTTTACGAGCAGTACTTC.

This rearrangement joins TRBV3-1 (or the pseudogene TRBV3-2) to TRBJ1-3, with D possibly matching TRBD1 (6 bases). V shed 6 bases and J shed 8 bases, with 17 bases lying between them. CDR1 and CDR2 from the germline V gene are LGHDT and YNNKEL (reference sequence). The CDR3 runs to 14 residues. The CDR3 nucleotides read TGTGCCAGCAGTTTCGGGGGGCGGCGGGACACCATATATTTT. It is translated as CASSFGGRRDTIYF.

V usage is TRBV2 and J usage is TRBJ2-7, with D perhaps TRBD1 (5 bases). The CDR3 is 14 residues long. Trimming stripped 4 bases from V and 3 bases from J, with 13 bases between. Per the germline V gene, CDR1 is SNHLY and CDR2 is FYNNEI. This CDR3 is CASSGQGTRYEQYF. The CDR3 DNA sequence: TGTGCCAGCAGTGGGCAGGGAACTCGCTACGAGCAGTACTTC.

This chain joins TRBV10-2 and TRBJ2-3; 9 bases are shared with TRBD1. Germline-derived CDR1 and CDR2 are WSHSY and SAAADI. V gave up 5 bases and J gave up 7 bases; unmatched junction bases: 7. The CDR3 consists of 14 residues. DNA for the CDR3: TGCGCCAGCAGTCCGGGACAGGGACCGAATACGCAGTATTTT. It translates to CASSPGQGPNTQYF.

The V gene is TRBV4-1, the J gene TRBJ1-1, with 10 bases that match TRBD1. Germline-derived CDR1 and CDR2 are MGHRA and YSYEKL. The CDR3 has 19 residues. The V segment lost 1 base and the J segment 1 base; nucleotides outside the gene matches: 12. In DNA form, the CDR3 reads TGCGCCAGCAGCCAAGCCCTACCGGGACAGGGGAAGGAGAACACTGAAGCTTTCTTT. Encoded protein: CASSQALPGQGKENTEAFF.

This clone appeared a single time. The chain employs TRBV6-5 and TRBJ1-5; D may be TRBD1 (6 bases). V was trimmed by 6 bases and J by 6 bases, leaving 15 bases between them. Per germline, CDR1 MNHEY and CDR2 SVGAGI. The CDR3 loop spans 14 amino acids. The CDR3 coding sequence is TGTGCCAGCAGGGGGGGGGCGGCGGGTCAGCCCCAGCATTTT. Translated: CASRGGAAGQPQHF.

This CDR3 reads CASRDTSTDTQYF. CDR3 in DNA: TGTGCCAGCAGGGACACTAGCACAGATACGCAGTATTTT. This chain links TRBV28 with TRBJ2-3, with TRBD1 as a possible D gene (5 bases). V lost 6 bases and J 0 bases, leaving 7 bases between the germline ends. This CDR3 comprises 13 residues. CDR1 and CDR2 (germline): MDHEN, SYDVKM.

This clone appeared a single time. V is TRBV2 and J is TRBJ2-7; 7 positions agree with TRBD1. Germline values: CDR1 SNHLY, CDR2 FYNNEI. After removal of 9 bases from V and 0 bases from J, the junction contained 2 bases not matched to a gene. The CDR3 is 12 amino acids. CDR3 protein: CASTGDSYEQYF. The CDR3 DNA sequence: TGTGCCAGTACAGGGGACTCCTACGAGCAGTACTTC.

The gene calls are TRBV10-3 and TRBJ1-4; 9 nucleotides match TRBD1. CDR1 is ENHRY and CDR2 is SYGVKD in the germline V gene. The CDR3 has 14 amino acids. J was trimmed by 8 bases and V by 6 bases; bases with no gene match: 7. The CDR3 DNA follows: TGTGCCATCAGGCAACAGGGGGCAGACGAAAAACTGTTTTTT. Its protein product is CAIRQQGADEKLFF.

The J gene is TRBJ1-4, the V gene TRBV19, with TRBD1 matching 7 bases. The CDR3 spans 14 residues. Germline CDR1 reads LNHDA; CDR2 reads SQIVND (reference sequence). V lost 7 bases and J lost 7; bases outside the gene matches: 9. CDR3 bases: TGTGCCAGTACGGAGCAGGGGGGTAGTGAAAAACTGTTTTTT. This encodes CASTEQGGSEKLFF. The whole variable domain, filled in from reference TRBV19 and TRBJ1-4, reads DGGITQSPKYLFRKEGQNVTLSCEQNLNHDAMYWYRQDPGQGLRLIYYSQIVNDFQKGDIAEGYSVSREKKESFPLTVTSAQKNPTAFYLCASTEQGGSEKLFFGSGTQLSVL.

This rearrangement joins TRBV30 to TRBJ2-5; D gene unclear. Trimming pared 5 bases from V and 1 base from J, leaving 11 bases between. The CDR3 is 13 amino acids. Germline lookup yields CDR1 GTSNPN and CDR2 SVGIG (reference sequence). As DNA, the CDR3 is TGTGCCTGGGAGAGAGGCGGCCAAGAGACCCAGTACTTC. It encodes CAWERGGQETQYF.

V gene TRBV28 combines with J gene TRBJ1-5; the D is unclear. From germline, CDR1 is MDHEN and CDR2 SYDVKM. V dropped 3 bases and J dropped 3 bases, with 12 bases sitting between them. The CDR3 is 15 amino acids. Here the CDR3 DNA reads TGTGCCAGCAGTTTCCGTTCCAGAAACAATCAGCCCCAGCATTTT. Its translation is CASSFRSRNNQPQHF.

This clone was detected once. This rearrangement joins TRBV4-1 to TRBJ1-5; D perhaps matches TRBD1 (5 bases). The V gene lost 0 bases and the J gene lost 3 bases, with 15 bases spanning the gap. Looked up from germline, CDR1 is MGHRA and CDR2 is YSYEKL. The CDR3 consists of 17 residues. CDR3 protein: CASSQDGGVPPNQPQHF. CDR3 sequence (DNA): TGCGCCAGCAGCCAAGATGGGGGGGTGCCCCCCAATCAGCCCCAGCATTTT.

V gene TRBV27 combines with J gene TRBJ1-5; 10 bases map to TRBD1. The CDR3 contains 14 residues. With V trimmed by 6 bases and J by 7 bases, 6 bases remained unmatched. CDR1 and CDR2 (germline): MNHEY, SMNVEV (reference sequence). This CDR3 is CASSLGQGGQPQHF. CDR3 sequence (DNA): TGTGCCAGCAGCTTAGGACAGGGGGGCCAGCCCCAGCATTTT.

The chain joins TRBV7-2 to TRBJ2-7; 10 bases align to TRBD1. The length of the CDR3 is 17 residues. The germline CDR1 and CDR2 sequences are SGHTA and FQGNSA. V lost 0 bases and J lost 7; bases outside the gene matches: 12. The CDR3 DNA reads TGTGCCAGCAGCTTAGCGTTGGGAGGGACAGGGGCCGGGGAGCAGTACTTC. Encoded protein: CASSLALGGTGAGEQYF.